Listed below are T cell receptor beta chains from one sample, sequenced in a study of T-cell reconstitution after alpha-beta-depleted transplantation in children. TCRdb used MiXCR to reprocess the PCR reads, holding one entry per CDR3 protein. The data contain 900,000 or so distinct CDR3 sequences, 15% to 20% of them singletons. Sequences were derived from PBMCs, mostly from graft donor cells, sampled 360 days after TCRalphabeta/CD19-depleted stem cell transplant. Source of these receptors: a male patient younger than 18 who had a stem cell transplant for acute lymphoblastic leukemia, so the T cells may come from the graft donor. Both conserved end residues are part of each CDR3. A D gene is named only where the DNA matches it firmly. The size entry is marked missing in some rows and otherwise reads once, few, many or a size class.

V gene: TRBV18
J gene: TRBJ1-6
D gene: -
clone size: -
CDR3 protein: CASSPDRNSPLHF
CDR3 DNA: TGTGCCAGCTCACCGGACAGAAATTCACCCCTCCACTTT

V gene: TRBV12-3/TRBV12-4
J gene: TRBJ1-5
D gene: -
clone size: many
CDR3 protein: CASTREALWGGNQPQHF
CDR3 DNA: TGTGCCAGCACCCGGGAAGCCCTTTGGGGAGGCAATCAGCCCCAGCATTTT

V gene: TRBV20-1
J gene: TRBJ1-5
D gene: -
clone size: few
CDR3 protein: CSARDGQTNQPQHF
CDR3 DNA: TGCAGTGCTAGAGATGGGCAGACCAATCAGCCCCAGCATTTT

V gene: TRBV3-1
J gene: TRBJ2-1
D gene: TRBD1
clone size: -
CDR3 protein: CASSRPGQGANNEQFF
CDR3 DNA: TGTGCCAGCAGCCGACCCGGACAGGGGGCGAACAATGAGCAGTTCTTC

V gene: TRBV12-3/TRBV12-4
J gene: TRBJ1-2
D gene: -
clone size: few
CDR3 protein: CASSLNLGDYGYTF
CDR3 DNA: TGTGCCAGCAGTTTAAATTTGGGAGACTATGGCTACACCTTC

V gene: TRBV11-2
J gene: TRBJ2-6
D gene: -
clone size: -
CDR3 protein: CASSSLRGPGPGANVLTF
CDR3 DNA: TGTGCCAGCAGCTCCCTTCGTGGGCCGGGACCTGGGGCCAACGTCCTGACTTTC

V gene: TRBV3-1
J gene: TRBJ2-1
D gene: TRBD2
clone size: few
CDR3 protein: CASSHSSGYNEQFF
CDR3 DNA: TGTGCCAGCAGCCATTCTAGCGGATACAATGAGCAGTTCTTC

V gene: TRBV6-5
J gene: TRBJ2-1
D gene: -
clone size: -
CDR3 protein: CASSSRGFSYNEQFF
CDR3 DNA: TGTGCCAGCAGTTCCCGGGGGTTCTCCTACAATGAGCAGTTCTTC

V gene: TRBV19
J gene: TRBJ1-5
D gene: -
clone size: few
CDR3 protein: CASSRPKETGKFGQPQHF
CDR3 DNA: TGTGCCAGTAGTAGGCCTAAAGAAACAGGGAAATTTGGTCAGCCCCAGCATTTT

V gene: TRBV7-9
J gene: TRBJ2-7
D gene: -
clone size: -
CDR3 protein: CASSQGRSTYEQYF
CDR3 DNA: TGTGCCAGCAGCCAGGGACGGTCCACCTACGAGCAGTACTTC

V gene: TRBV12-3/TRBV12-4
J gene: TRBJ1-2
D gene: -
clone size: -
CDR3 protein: CASSTRQLKDHKNTF
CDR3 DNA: TGTGCCAGCAGTACTCGACAGCTCAAAGACCATAAGAACACCTTC